Listed below are T cell receptor beta chains from one sample, sequenced in a study of T cells in Graves' hyperthyroidism and ophthalmopathy. Each CDR3 protein is one row after TCRdb ran MiXCR on the multiplex PCR reads. The sample holds roughly 630,000 distinct CDR3 sequences, around 14% seen once. The sample consisted of blood. These receptors all stem from a woman under 40 with Graves' hyperthyroidism. Both conserved end residues are part of each CDR3.

J | V | CDR3
TRBJ1-2 | TRBV3-1 | CASSQSGAYGYTF
TRBJ2-5 | TRBV6-8 | CASSLTSGLQETQYF
TRBJ2-1 | TRBV6-1 | CASRETTGGPYNEQFF
TRBJ1-4 | TRBV29-1 | CSAAGGKTTNEKLFF
TRBJ2-1 | TRBV20-1 | CSAPLAGDYEQFF
TRBJ2-7 | TRBV7-2 | CASSLASGGSYEQYF
TRBJ2-3 | TRBV20-1 | CSARVGGPDTQYF
TRBJ2-1 | TRBV7-8 | CASSLGGGLAVYNEQFF
TRBJ1-4 | TRBV30 | CAWSKGQYEKLFF
TRBJ2-5 | TRBV28 | CASSNGTAQETQYF
TRBJ2-3 | TRBV7-8 | CASSHPEAGGSGDTQYF
TRBJ2-1 | TRBV18 | CASSPRSSGGSFYNEQFF
TRBJ1-2 | TRBV7-9 | CASSLAVGPSSGGYTF
TRBJ2-2 | TRBV4-2 | CASSQGGRNTGELFF
TRBJ2-7 | TRBV11-2 | CASSLEASGATYEQYF
TRBJ2-7 | TRBV20-1 | CSVSGTGGFVHEQYF
TRBJ2-7 | TRBV7-2 | CASSLAGQIYEQYF
TRBJ2-7 | TRBV20-1 | CSARPHYSGSYEQYF
TRBJ1-1 | TRBV4-3 | CASSHGHNPGQGSTEAFF
TRBJ2-7 | TRBV10-3 | CAINGGNTYEQYF
TRBJ2-7 | TRBV12-3/TRBV12-4 | CASNSRQGGYEQYF
TRBJ2-7 | TRBV6-2/TRBV6-3 | CASSRGVTYEQYF